The present T cell receptor (beta chain) was sequenced within a study of OX40 agonist ivuxolimab in advanced cancers. TCRdb keeps only in-frame clones here, not all; method: immunoSEQ multiplex PCR. The data show 60,000 or so clones, about 90% seen once. This clone came up a few times. This material consisted of CD4+ or CD8+ T cells sorted from blood, taken in a trial of the OX40 agonist ivuxolimab. The source of this sequence is an adult with an advanced solid tumor such as melanoma, head and neck, liver or kidney cancer.

Here the CDR3 reads CASSYLRQGSDGYTF. CDR3 in DNA: TGTGCCAGCAGTTACCTGAGACAGGGGTCGGATGGCTACACCTTC. The chain links TRBV6-5 to TRBJ1-2; 8 bases match TRBD1. The CDR3 runs 15 residues. Germline V gene sequence: CDR1 MNHEY, CDR2 SVGAGI. J lost 6 bases, V lost 2 bases, and 8 bases had no gene match.